The 28 T cell receptor beta chains in this list originate from one sample, sequenced in a study of blood T cell repertoires in COVID-19. Here immunoSEQ multiplex PCR was the method, and the copy in TCRdb shows in-frame clones only, minus some. The sample shows over 90,000 clones, roughly 82% of them seen only once. The sequenced sample was peripheral blood. All receptors come from a man aged 50 to 60 with active or convalescent COVID-19.

The V and J genes are TRBV6-5 and TRBJ1-2, with D possibly matching TRBD1 (5 bases). Trimming pared 7 bases from V and 1 base from J, leaving 13 bases between. Germline V lookup: CDR1 MNHEY, CDR2 SVGAGI. The CDR3 is 14 residues long. The chain's CDR3 is CASKGARHNYGYTF. CDR3 DNA sequence: TGTGCCAGCAAAGGGGCGCGCCATAACTATGGCTACACCTTC.

The chain has TRBV9 and TRBJ1-6; 7 nucleotides agree with TRBD1. CDR1 is SGDLS and CDR2 is YYNGEE in the germline V gene. The CDR3 has 19 amino acids. J was trimmed by 6 bases and V by 1 base; bases with no gene match: 16. The CDR3 reads CASSVRSIRDSPTNSPLHF. The CDR3 DNA is TGTGCCAGCAGCGTACGGTCTATCCGGGACAGCCCAACTAATTCACCCCTCCACTTT.

The chain joins TRBV28 to TRBJ2-7, with 10 bases that match TRBD1. Trimming took 5 bases from V and 7 from J; bases not matched to a gene: 11. Germline lookup yields CDR1 MDHEN and CDR2 SYDVKM. CDR3 length: 15 residues. Here the CDR3 DNA reads TGTGCCAGCAGTGTCACGGGACAGGGGACCCTGGAGCAGTACTTC. This encodes CASSVTGQGTLEQYF.

The chain links TRBV10-3 to TRBJ1-2; 10 bases are a match to TRBD1. The CDR3 is 16 residues long. Germline V gene sequence: CDR1 ENHRY, CDR2 SYGVKD. The V gene end was trimmed by 2 bases and the J gene end by 4 bases; junction bases not matched to a gene: 7. CDR3 protein: CAISEGGTGAIYGYTF. The DNA for the CDR3 is TGTGCCATCAGTGAGGGGGGGACAGGGGCGATCTATGGCTACACCTTC.

The gene calls are TRBV19 and TRBJ1-2, with 10 positions matching TRBD1. The CDR3 contains 14 residues. Unmatched junction bases numbered 0, after V lost 3 bases and J lost 2 bases. Germline V gene sequence: CDR1 LNHDA, CDR2 SQIVND (reference sequence). CDR3 loop: CASSMGQGNYGYTF. Here the CDR3 DNA reads TGTGCCAGTAGTATGGGACAGGGGAACTATGGCTACACCTTC.

The chain has TRBV6-2 or TRBV6-3 and TRBJ2-2; 8 bases map to TRBD1. V was clipped by 4 bases and J by 6 bases; unmatched bases: 7. CDR1 and CDR2 from the germline V gene are MNHEY and SVGEGT. This CDR3 has 15 residues. In DNA, the CDR3 is TGTGCCAGCAGTTCAGGACAGGGTGGGGCCGGGGAGCTGTTTTTT. It encodes CASSSGQGGAGELFF.

V and J are TRBV6-5 and TRBJ2-7; 9 nucleotides match TRBD2. Germline V gene data show CDR1 as MNHEY and CDR2 as SVGAGI. Trimming cost V 6 bases and J 6 bases; bases outside gene matches: 3. The CDR3 runs to 12 residues. The DNA of the CDR3 is TGTGCCAGCAGCATTAGCGGGGGCGAGCAGTACGTC. Protein sequence: CASSISGGEQYV.

The chain combines TRBV20-1 with TRBJ2-1, with D perhaps matching TRBD2 (6 bases). The CDR3 is made up of 15 amino acids. With 3 bases removed from V and 3 bases from J, the gap between germline ends came to 15 bases. Germline loops: CDR1 DFQATT, CDR2 SNEGSKA (reference sequence). CDR3 nucleotide sequence: TGCAGTGCTAGTGCTCCGGGACTGTACTACAATGAGCAGTTCTTC. It codes for CSASAPGLYYNEQFF.

This chain joins TRBV6-5 and TRBJ2-3; 9 nucleotides align to TRBD1. V was clipped by 7 bases and J by 6 bases; unmatched bases: 8. Germline CDR1 MNHEY, CDR2 SVGAGI. This CDR3 region has 14 residues. As DNA, the CDR3 is TGTGCCAGCACCCGGGACAGGGAGGGGGATACGCAGTATTTT. This gives the protein CASTRDREGDTQYF.

This clone was recorded a few times. The chain is built from TRBV21-1 and TRBJ2-5; the D segment call TRBD2 is taken from the table without a DNA check. TRBV21-1 is deemed a pseudogene. The CDR3 extends over 14 amino acids. CDR3 in DNA: TGTGCCAGCGACCTAGCGCCCAACCAAGAGACCCAGTACTTC. It codes for CASDLAPNQETQYF.

The sample holds a few counts of this clone. The J gene is TRBJ1-6, the V gene TRBV19; 9 bases are a match to TRBD1. J gave up 5 bases and V 4 bases, and 3 bases lay outside the gene matches. Germline loops: CDR1 LNHDA, CDR2 SQIVND (reference sequence). The length of the CDR3 is 15 residues. The CDR3 region is CASSTQGADNSPLHF. For the CDR3, the DNA is TGTGCCAGTAGTACACAGGGGGCCGATAATTCACCCCTCCACTTT.

The chain carries TRBV6-2 or TRBV6-3 and TRBJ1-1; D not resolved. The V end lost 5 bases, the J end lost 3 bases, and 10 bases lay between the germline ends. Germline-derived CDR1 and CDR2 are MNHEY and SVGEGT. The CDR3 consists of 13 residues. The CDR3 spells CASSERWYTEAFF. The DNA of the CDR3 is TGTGCCAGCAGTGAGCGTTGGTACACTGAAGCTTTCTTT.

The genes are TRBV25-1 and TRBJ1-2; tentatively, D is TRBD1 (6 bases). The CDR3 has 16 residues. Germline assignment: CDR1 MGHDK and CDR2 SYGVNS. V shed 1 base and J shed 5 bases, with 17 bases lying between them. The CDR3 loop is CASSESNRGGAYGYTF. The CDR3 region has the DNA TGTGCCAGCAGTGAATCGAATAGGGGGGGCGCATATGGCTACACCTTC.

This clone was found once. The rearrangement uses TRBV6-2 or TRBV6-3 and TRBJ2-7; 8 positions match TRBD2. Germline CDR1 is MNHEY and CDR2 is SVGEGT. Germline trimming cut 6 bases from V and 1 base from J; bases unmatched to any gene: 8. The CDR3 is made up of 15 amino acids. Written as DNA, the CDR3 is TGTGCCAGCAGCTTGACTAGCGCTCCTTCCTACGAGCAGTACTTC. This codes for CASSLTSAPSYEQYF.

CDR3 sequence (DNA): TGCGCCAGCAGCCAAGGGGAGAAGCAGCCCCAGCATTTT. It specifies CASSQGEKQPQHF. The genes are TRBV4-3 and TRBJ1-5; no firm D call. Germline CDR1 reads LGHNA; CDR2 reads YSLEER. The CDR3 sequence is 13 residues long. The V end lost 1 base, the J end lost 7 bases, and 8 bases lay between the germline ends.

The gene calls are TRBV7-8 and TRBJ2-3; 13 bases are a match to TRBD2. The CDR3 has 16 amino acids. The ends lost 5 bases at V and 4 bases at J; junction bases unmatched: 6. Per the germline V gene, CDR1 is SGHVS and CDR2 is FQNEAQ. The CDR3 DNA reads as TGTGCCAGCAGCATTCGGACTAGCGGGGGTCCAGATACGCAGTATTTT. Translating it yields CASSIRTSGGPDTQYF.

The genes are TRBV6-5 and TRBJ2-3; no definite D call. The germline gives CDR1 MNHEY, CDR2 SVGAGI. Between the trimmed V and J ends, which lost 10 bases and 4 bases, there was a span of 12 bases. The CDR3 has 12 amino acids. The CDR3 DNA follows: TGTGCCACCGACCGGGTGTCAGATACGCAGTATTTT. Protein product: CATDRVSDTQYF.

The rearrangement joins TRBV24-1 to TRBJ1-6, with no clear D. This CDR3 comprises 13 residues. The V end lost 4 bases, the J end lost 6 bases, and 6 bases lay between the germline ends. Germline loops: CDR1 KGHDR, CDR2 SFDVKD. CDR3 DNA sequence: TGTGCCACCAGTGACGGTTCTAATTCACCCCTCCACTTT. Protein product: CATSDGSNSPLHF.

A single count supports this clone. In DNA, the CDR3 is TGTGCCAGCAGTGAAAGAGAGGCAGCTCTAGCCAAAAACATTCAGTACTTC. Translating gives CASSEREAALAKNIQYF. The chain combines TRBV6-1 with TRBJ2-4, with D unclear. In germline, CDR1 is MNHNS, CDR2 SASEGT. V lost 2 bases to trimming and J lost 0 bases, with 14 bases between them. The CDR3 contains 17 residues.

The chain joins TRBV14 to TRBJ2-3; 9 bases are a match to TRBD2. Germline V gene sequence: CDR1 SGHDN, CDR2 FVKESK. With 4 bases clipped from V and 1 base from J, the junction kept 0 bases outside the gene matches. The CDR3 consists of 14 residues. CDR3 region: CASSLAGGTDTQYF. CDR3 sequence (DNA): TGTGCCAGCAGCCTAGCGGGGGGCACAGATACGCAGTATTTT.

V is TRBV6-1 and J is TRBJ1-1; 8 bases are a match to TRBD1. The CDR3 runs 16 residues. Germline V gives CDR1 MNHNS, CDR2 SASEGT. With V trimmed by 2 bases and J by 0 bases, 5 bases remained unmatched. CDR3 bases: TGTGCCAGCAGTGAATTCTCGACAGGGGTGAACACTGAAGCTTTCTTT. Residues: CASSEFSTGVNTEAFF.

This rearrangement joins TRBV3-1 (or the pseudogene TRBV3-2) to TRBJ2-1; D is ambiguous. Germline V gene data show CDR1 as LGHDT and CDR2 as YNNKEL (reference sequence). CDR3 length: 14 residues. The germline V and J ends were trimmed by 5 bases and 5 bases, with 13 bases remaining between them. CDR3 sequence reads: CASSAELPDNEQFF. CDR3 bases: TGTGCCAGCAGCGCGGAATTACCAGACAATGAGCAGTTCTTC.

This clone has a single count. In DNA, the CDR3 is TGTGCCATCAGTGCTACAGATTCAGCTAACTATGGCTACACCTTC. This translates into CAISATDSANYGYTF. This sequence joins TRBV10-3 and TRBJ1-2; D not resolved. This CDR3 is built from 15 residues. Trimming took off 4 bases at V and 0 bases at J, with 12 bases between the two ends. The V gene's germline CDR1 is ENHRY and CDR2 SYGVKD.

Of note for this clone: This sample includes further DNA sequences coding for the same CDR3. V usage is TRBV5-1 and J usage is TRBJ1-1; 7 nucleotides agree with TRBD1. V trimming: 1 base; J trimming: 2 bases; junction bases outside the gene matches: 2. Germline values: CDR1 SGHRS, CDR2 YFSETQ. The CDR3 runs 14 residues. CDR3 amino acids: CASSLQGGNTEAFF. The CDR3 DNA sequence: TGCGCCAGCAGCTTGCAAGGGGGCAACACTGAAGCTTTCTTT.

V is TRBV28 and J is TRBJ2-5; D possibly corresponds to TRBD2 (5 bases). The CDR3 runs to 14 residues. V shed 3 bases and J shed 5 bases, with 13 bases lying between them. The germline V gene has CDR1 MDHEN and CDR2 SYDVKM. DNA for the CDR3: TGTGCCAGCAGTTTCGTGAGGGCAGAGGAGACCCAGTACTTC. Its protein is CASSFVRAEETQYF. Looking up the rest from reference TRBV28 and TRBJ2-5 gives the full variable domain: DVKVTQSSRYLVKRTGEKVFLECVQDMDHENMFWYRQDPGLGLRLIYFSYDVKMKEKGDIPEGYSVSREKKERFSLILESASTNQTSMYLCASSFVRAEETQYFGPGTRLLVL.

V and J are TRBV19 and TRBJ1-5; the match to TRBD1 covers 9 bases. CDR1 LNHDA and CDR2 SQIVND come from the germline V gene (reference sequence). V lost 7 bases, J lost 0 bases, and 13 bases stayed unmatched. The CDR3 sequence is 18 residues long. The CDR3 bases are TGTGCCAGTACCACGCGGGACAGGGCGGGAGATAGCAATCAGCCCCAGCATTTT. Its protein is CASTTRDRAGDSNQPQHF. The variable domain in full, with the rest retrieved from reference TRBV19 and TRBJ1-5, is DGGITQSPKYLFRKEGQNVTLSCEQNLNHDAMYWYRQDPGQGLRLIYYSQIVNDFQKGDIAEGYSVSREKKESFPLTVTSAQKNPTAFYLCASTTRDRAGDSNQPQHFGDGTRLSIL.

This clone was observed a single time. The chain links TRBV15 to TRBJ2-3, with 11 nucleotides matching TRBD2. Trimming cost V 3 bases and J 0 bases; bases outside gene matches: 8. Per germline, CDR1 LNHNV and CDR2 YYDKDF (reference sequence). This CDR3 is built from 18 residues. The CDR3 protein is CATSREVIAGGSTDTQYF. The CDR3 nucleotides are TGTGCCACCAGCAGGGAAGTTATAGCGGGGGGGAGCACAGATACGCAGTATTTT.

V gene TRBV27 combines with J gene TRBJ2-5; weak D call: TRBD2 (7 bases). The CDR3 totals 15 residues. The V end lost 5 bases, the J end lost 5 bases, and 18 bases lay between the germline ends. Germline V lookup: CDR1 MNHEY, CDR2 SMNVEV (reference sequence). This chain's CDR3 is CASSLLGGAGETQYF. DNA for the CDR3: TGTGCCAGCAGTCTCCTGGGGGGGGCCGGGGAGACCCAGTACTTC.